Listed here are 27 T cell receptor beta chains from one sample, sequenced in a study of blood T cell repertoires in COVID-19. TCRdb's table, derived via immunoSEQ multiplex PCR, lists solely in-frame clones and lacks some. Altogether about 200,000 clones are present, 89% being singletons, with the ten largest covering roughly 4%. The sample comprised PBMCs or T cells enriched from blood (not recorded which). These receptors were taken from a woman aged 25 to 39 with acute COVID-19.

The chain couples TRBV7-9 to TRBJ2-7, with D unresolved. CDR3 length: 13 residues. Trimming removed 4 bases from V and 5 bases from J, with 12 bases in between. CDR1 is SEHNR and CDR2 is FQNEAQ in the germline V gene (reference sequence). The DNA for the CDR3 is TGTGCCAGCAGCTACCCCCATGGAGACGAGCAGTACTTC. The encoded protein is CASSYPHGDEQYF.

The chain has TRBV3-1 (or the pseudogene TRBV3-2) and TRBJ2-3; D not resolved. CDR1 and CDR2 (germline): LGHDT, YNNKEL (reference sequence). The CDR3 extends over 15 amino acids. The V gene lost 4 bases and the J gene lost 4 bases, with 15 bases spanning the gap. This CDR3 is CASSPLTESPDTQYF. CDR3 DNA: TGTGCCAGCAGCCCCCTCACAGAAAGCCCAGATACGCAGTATTTT.

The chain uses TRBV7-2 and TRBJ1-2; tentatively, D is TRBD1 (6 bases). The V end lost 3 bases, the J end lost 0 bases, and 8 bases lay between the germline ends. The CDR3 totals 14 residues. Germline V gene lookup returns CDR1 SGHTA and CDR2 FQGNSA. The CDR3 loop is CASSFTGTNYGYTF. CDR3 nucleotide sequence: TGTGCCAGCAGCTTCACAGGGACTAACTATGGCTACACCTTC.

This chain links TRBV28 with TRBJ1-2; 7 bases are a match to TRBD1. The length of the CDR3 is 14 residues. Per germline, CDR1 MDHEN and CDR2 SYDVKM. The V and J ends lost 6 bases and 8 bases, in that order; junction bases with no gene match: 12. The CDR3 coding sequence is TGTGCCAGCAGAAACGGACAGGCCCGCGGGGGCTACACCTTC. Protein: CASRNGQARGGYTF.

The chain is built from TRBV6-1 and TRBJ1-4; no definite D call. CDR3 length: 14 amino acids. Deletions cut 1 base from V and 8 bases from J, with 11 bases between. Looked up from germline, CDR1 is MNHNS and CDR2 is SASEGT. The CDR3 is CASSEVGSVEKLFF. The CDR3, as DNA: TGTGCCAGCAGTGAAGTCGGGTCGGTCGAAAAACTGTTTTTT.

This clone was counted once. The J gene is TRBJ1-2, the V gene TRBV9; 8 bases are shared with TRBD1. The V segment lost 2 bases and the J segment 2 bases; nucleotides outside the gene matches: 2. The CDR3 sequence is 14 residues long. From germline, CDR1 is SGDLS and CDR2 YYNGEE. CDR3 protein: CASSVTGENYGYTF. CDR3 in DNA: TGTGCCAGCAGCGTGACAGGGGAAAACTATGGCTACACCTTC.

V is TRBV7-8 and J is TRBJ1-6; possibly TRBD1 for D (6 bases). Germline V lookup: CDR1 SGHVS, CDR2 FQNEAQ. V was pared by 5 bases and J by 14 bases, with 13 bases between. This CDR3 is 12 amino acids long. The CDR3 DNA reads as TGTGCCAGCAGCCCTTTTGAGGGGGCCCTCCACTTT. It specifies CASSPFEGALHF.

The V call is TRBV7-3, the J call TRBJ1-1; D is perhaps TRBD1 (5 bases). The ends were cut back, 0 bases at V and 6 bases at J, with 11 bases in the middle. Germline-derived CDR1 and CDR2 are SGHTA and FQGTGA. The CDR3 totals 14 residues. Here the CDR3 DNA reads TGTGCCAGCAGCTTAACTGCGGGGGGACCTGAAGCTTTCTTT. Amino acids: CASSLTAGGPEAFF.

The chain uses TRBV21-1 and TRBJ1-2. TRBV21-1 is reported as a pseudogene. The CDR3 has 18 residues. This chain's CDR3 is CASSKKEGERTPYYGYTF. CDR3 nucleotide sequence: TGTGCCAGCAGCAAAAAGGAGGGAGAGCGGACCCCGTACTATGGCTACACCTTC.

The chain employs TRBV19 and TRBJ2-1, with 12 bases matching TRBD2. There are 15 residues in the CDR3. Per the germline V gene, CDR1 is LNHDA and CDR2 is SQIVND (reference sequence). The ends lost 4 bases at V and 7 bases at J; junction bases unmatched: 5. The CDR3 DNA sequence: TGTGCCAGTAGTACTAGCGGGGGGGAACTAAATGAGCAGTTCTTC. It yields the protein CASSTSGGELNEQFF.

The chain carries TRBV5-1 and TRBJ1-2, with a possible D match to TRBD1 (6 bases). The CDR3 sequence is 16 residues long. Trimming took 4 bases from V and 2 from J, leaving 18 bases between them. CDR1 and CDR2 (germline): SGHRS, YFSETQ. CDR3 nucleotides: TGCGCCAGCAGCCCCATCGCGGCAGGGACAAACTATGGCTACACCTTC. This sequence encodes CASSPIAAGTNYGYTF. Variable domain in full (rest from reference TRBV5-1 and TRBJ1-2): KAGVTQTPRYLIKTRGQQVTLSCSPISGHRSVSWYQQTPGQGLQFLFEYFSETQRNKGNFPGRFSGRQFSNSRSEMNVSTLELGDSALYLCASSPIAAGTNYGYTFGSGTRLTVV.

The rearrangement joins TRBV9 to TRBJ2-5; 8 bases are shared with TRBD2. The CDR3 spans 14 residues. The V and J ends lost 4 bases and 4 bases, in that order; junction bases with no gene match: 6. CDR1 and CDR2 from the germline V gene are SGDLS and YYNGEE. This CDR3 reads CASSISGVAETQYF. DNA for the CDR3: TGTGCCAGCAGCATTAGCGGGGTAGCAGAGACCCAGTACTTC.

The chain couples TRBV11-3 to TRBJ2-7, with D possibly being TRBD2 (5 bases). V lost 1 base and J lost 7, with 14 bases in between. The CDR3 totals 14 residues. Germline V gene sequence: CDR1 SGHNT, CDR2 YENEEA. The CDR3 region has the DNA TGTGCCAGCAGCTTAGGATATATGACGGGGGAGCAGTACTTC. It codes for CASSLGYMTGEQYF. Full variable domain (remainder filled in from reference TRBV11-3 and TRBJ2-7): EAGVVQSPRYKIIEKKQPVAFWCNPISGHNTLYWYLQNLGQGPELLIRYENEEAVDDSQLPKDRFSAERLKGVDSTLKIQPAELGDSAVYLCASSLGYMTGEQYFGPGTRLTVT.

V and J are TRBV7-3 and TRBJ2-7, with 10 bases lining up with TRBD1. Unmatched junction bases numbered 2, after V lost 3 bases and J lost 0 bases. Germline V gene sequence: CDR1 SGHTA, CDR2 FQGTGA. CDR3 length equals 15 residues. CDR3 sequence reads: CASSLTGGPSYEQYF. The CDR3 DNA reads TGTGCCAGCAGCTTGACAGGGGGCCCCTCCTACGAGCAGTACTTC.

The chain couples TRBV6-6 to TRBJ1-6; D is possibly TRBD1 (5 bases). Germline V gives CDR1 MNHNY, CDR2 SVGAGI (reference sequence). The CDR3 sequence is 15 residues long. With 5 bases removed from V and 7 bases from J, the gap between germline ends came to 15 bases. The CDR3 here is CASSTVLGPNSPLHF. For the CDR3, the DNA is TGTGCCAGCAGTACAGTCCTGGGGCCAAATTCACCCCTCCACTTT.

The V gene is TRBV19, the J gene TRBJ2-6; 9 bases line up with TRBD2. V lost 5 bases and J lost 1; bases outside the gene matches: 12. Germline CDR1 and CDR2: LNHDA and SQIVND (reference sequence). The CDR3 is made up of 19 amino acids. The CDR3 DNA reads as TGTGCCAGTAGTTTGCTGACAGGCGGGAGGGGATCTGGGGCCAACGTCCTGACTTTC. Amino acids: CASSLLTGGRGSGANVLTF.

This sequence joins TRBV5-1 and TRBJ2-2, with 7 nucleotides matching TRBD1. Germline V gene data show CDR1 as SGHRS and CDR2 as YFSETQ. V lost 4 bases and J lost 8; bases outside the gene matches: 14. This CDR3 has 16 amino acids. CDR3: CASSASDGTVPGELFF. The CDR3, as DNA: TGCGCCAGCAGCGCGTCTGATGGGACAGTCCCTGGGGAGCTGTTTTTT.

The CDR3 here is CSASRGQLGAFF. As DNA, the CDR3 is TGCAGTGCTAGTCGTGGACAATTGGGGGCTTTCTTT. The chain links TRBV20-1 to TRBJ1-1, with D tentatively TRBD1 (5 bases). V lost 3 bases to trimming and J lost 11 bases, with 16 bases between them. The CDR3 covers 12 residues. Germline loops: CDR1 DFQATT, CDR2 SNEGSKA (reference sequence).

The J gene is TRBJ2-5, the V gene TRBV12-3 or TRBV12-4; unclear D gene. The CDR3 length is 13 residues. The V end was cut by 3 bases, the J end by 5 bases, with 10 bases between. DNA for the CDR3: TGTGCCAGCAGTTTTTCCGGGTGGGAGACCCAGTACTTC. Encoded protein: CASSFSGWETQYF.

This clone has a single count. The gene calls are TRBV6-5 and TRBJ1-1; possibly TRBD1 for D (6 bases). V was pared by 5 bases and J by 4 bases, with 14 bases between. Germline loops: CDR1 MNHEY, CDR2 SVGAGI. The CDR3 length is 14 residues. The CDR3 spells CASSQQGAVTEAFF. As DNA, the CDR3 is TGTGCCAGCAGTCAACAGGGCGCTGTCACTGAAGCTTTCTTT.

The CDR3 sequence: CASSEQDRLNTEAFF. DNA of the CDR3: TGTGCCAGCAGTGAGCAGGACAGGCTGAACACTGAAGCTTTCTTT. V is TRBV6-1 and J is TRBJ1-1; 7 nucleotides match TRBD1. V was clipped by 3 bases and J by 0 bases; unmatched bases: 4. This CDR3 has 15 amino acids. Germline CDR1 is MNHNS and CDR2 is SASEGT.

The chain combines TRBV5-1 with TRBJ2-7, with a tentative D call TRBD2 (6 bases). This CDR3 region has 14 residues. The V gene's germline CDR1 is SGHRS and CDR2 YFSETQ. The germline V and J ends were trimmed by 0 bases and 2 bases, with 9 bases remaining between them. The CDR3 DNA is TGCGCCAGCAGCTTGGTAGCGGAACCCTACGAGCAGTACTTC. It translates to CASSLVAEPYEQYF.

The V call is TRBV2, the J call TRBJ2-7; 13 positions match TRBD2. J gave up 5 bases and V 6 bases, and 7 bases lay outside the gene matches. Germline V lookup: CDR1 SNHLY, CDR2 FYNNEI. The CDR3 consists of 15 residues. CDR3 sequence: CASRGGTSGVHEQYF. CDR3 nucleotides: TGTGCCAGCAGAGGTGGGACTAGCGGGGTCCACGAGCAGTACTTC.

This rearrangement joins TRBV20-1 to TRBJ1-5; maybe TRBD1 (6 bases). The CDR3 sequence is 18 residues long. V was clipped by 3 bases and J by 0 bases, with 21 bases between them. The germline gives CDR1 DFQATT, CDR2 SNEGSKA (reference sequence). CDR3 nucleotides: TGCAGTGCTAGTGCTGGACAGCTTTTTTCGTATAGCAATCAGCCCCAGCATTTT. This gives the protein CSASAGQLFSYSNQPQHF.

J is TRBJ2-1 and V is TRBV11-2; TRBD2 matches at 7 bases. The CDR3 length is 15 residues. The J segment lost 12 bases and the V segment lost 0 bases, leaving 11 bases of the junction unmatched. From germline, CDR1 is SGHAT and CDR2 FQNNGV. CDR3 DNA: TGTGCCAGCAGCTTAGATAGCTTCGAGGCTAGCGGGCAGTTCTTC. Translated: CASSLDSFEASGQFF.

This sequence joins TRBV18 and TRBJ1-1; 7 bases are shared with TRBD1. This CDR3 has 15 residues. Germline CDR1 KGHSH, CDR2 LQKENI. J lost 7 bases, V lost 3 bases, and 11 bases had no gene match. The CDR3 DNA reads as TGTGCCAGCTCACCCCCTTCGACAGGGTGGGTTGAAGCTTTCTTT. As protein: CASSPPSTGWVEAFF. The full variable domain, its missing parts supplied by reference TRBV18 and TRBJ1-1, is NAGVMQNPRHLVRRRGQEARLRCSPMKGHSHVYWYRQLPEEGLKFMVYLQKENIIDESGMPKERFSAEFPKEGPSILRIQQVVRGDSAAYFCASSPPSTGWVEAFFGQGTRLTVV.

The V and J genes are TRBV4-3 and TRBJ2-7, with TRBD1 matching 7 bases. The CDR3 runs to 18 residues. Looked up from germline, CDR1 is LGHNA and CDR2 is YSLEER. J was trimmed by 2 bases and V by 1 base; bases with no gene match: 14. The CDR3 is CASSQVRVGDRETYEQYF. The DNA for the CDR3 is TGCGCCAGCAGCCAAGTAAGGGTTGGAGACAGGGAGACCTACGAGCAGTACTTC.